This TCR beta chain was sequenced during a study of T cell responses to AZD1222 COVID-19 vaccine. About the research overall: Second doses were pooled across both intervals (about 4 or about 12 weeks).

Looked up from germline, CDR1 is SGHTA and CDR2 is FQGNSA. V lost 5 bases and J 1 base, leaving 8 bases between the germline ends. CDR3 length: 13 amino acids. The protocol was immunoSEQ multiplex PCR, while the TCRdb copy is restricted to in-frame clones and leaves out a portion. The sample carries some 54,000 clones, around 90% recorded once. General study points: Donors in the cohort were predominantly white British and more often female, and clonal diversity was possibly underestimated. Reportedly, close to half of spike-specific TCRs are directed against unmutated variant regions. It was only a handful of AZD1222 recipients who were seropositive at baseline.

A remark on this clone: The antigen remains undetermined.

The TCR originated in an adult in good health. Sequenced here: peripheral blood, sampled on day 0 of AZD1222 vaccination. This chain connects TRBV7-2 to TRBJ1-1, with D possibly TRBD1 on 6 matching bases. CDR3 loop: CASSQGQNTEAFF. CDR3 nucleotide sequence: TGTGCCAGCAGCCAGGGACAGAACACTGAAGCTTTCTTT.